This record covers a single T cell receptor beta chain. Its cognate antigen is unknown. The source of the sample is a study of cytomegalovirus exposure and HLA in healthy donors. The study's findings and limits: The authors later linked a missense DCLRE1C variant to TCR beta V- and J-gene trimming.

Germline V gene sequence: CDR1 MDHEN, CDR2 SYDVKM. Unmatched junction bases numbered 7, after V lost 6 bases and J lost 3 bases. The CDR3 has 14 residues. Both 60 Vbeta primers and 13 Jbeta primers went into the PCR. Here immunoSEQ multiplex PCR was the method, and the copy in TCRdb shows in-frame clones only, minus some. The sample records roughly 100,000 clones, roughly 80% being singletons. The sample comprised PBMCs. The chain couples TRBV28 to TRBJ2-7; 8 bases are a match to TRBD2. This receptor was identified in a male donor in good health and CMV-seropositive. CDR3 bases: TGTGCCAGCAGGTCGGCGGGAGGAGGCTACGAGCAGTACTTC. It translates to CASRSAGGGYEQYF.